A single sample gave rise to the 27 T cell receptor beta chains below, sequenced in a study of cytomegalovirus exposure and HLA in healthy donors. PCR amplification relied on 60 Vbeta primers (plus 13 Jbeta primers). The assay was immunoSEQ multiplex PCR, and TCRdb's table has in-frame clones only and misses some. There are 160,000 or so clones in the sample; around 77% occur only once, and around 1.5% lies in the top ten. The sequencing sample was made of PBMCs. Receptors were obtained from a man aged 35 to 55 in good health and CMV-seronegative.

The table lists this clone with a few counts. This chain links TRBV2 with TRBJ2-2, with D tentatively TRBD1 (7 bases). The CDR3 has 14 residues. Between the trimmed V and J ends, which lost 5 bases and 5 bases, there was a span of 12 bases. Germline V gene sequence: CDR1 SNHLY, CDR2 FYNNEI. CDR3 in amino acids: CASSQEGATGELFF. CDR3 nucleotides: TGTGCCAGCAGTCAGGAGGGGGCGACCGGGGAGCTGTTTTTT.

The V and J genes are TRBV9 and TRBJ2-3, with 10 positions matching TRBD2. Germline CDR1 and CDR2: SGDLS and YYNGEE. V shed 0 bases, J shed 5 bases, and the junction held 6 bases outside the gene matches. The CDR3 covers 16 residues. CDR3 sequence: CASSVALAGVGDTQYF. CDR3 bases: TGTGCCAGCAGCGTAGCCCTAGCGGGAGTGGGAGATACGCAGTATTTT.

This clone was found a few times. The chain combines TRBV11-3 with TRBJ2-2; possibly TRBD1 for D (6 bases). CDR3 size: 14 residues. Germline V gene sequence: CDR1 SGHNT, CDR2 YENEEA. V dropped 5 bases and J dropped 5 bases, with 12 bases sitting between them. The CDR3 region has the DNA TGTGCCAGCAGCGCCGACAGGACGACCGGGGAGCTGTTTTTT. It codes for CASSADRTTGELFF.

This chain connects TRBV2 to TRBJ2-1; 11 nucleotides match TRBD2. The length of the CDR3 is 15 residues. Per germline, CDR1 SNHLY and CDR2 FYNNEI. Trimming at V came to 3 bases and at J to 6 bases, leaving 4 bases not matched to a gene. The CDR3 sequence is CASSDRTSGSNEQFF. The DNA of the CDR3 is TGTGCCAGCAGTGATCGAACTAGCGGGAGCAATGAGCAGTTCTTC. Based on the CDR3 plus reference TRBV2 and TRBJ2-1, the full variable domain is EPEVTQTPSHQVTQMGQEVILRCVPISNHLYFYWYRQILGQKVEFLVSFYNNEISEKSEIFDDQFSVERPDGSNFTLKIRSTKLEDSAMYFCASSDRTSGSNEQFFGPGTRLTVL.

The chain combines TRBV16 with TRBJ2-7; 7 positions match TRBD2. Per the germline V gene, CDR1 is KGHSY and CDR2 is FQNENV. This CDR3 has 13 residues. Losses at the gene ends were 3 bases for V and 7 bases for J; bases not matched to a gene: 6. The CDR3, as DNA: TGTGCCAGCAGCCAGAATGGGGGGGATGAGCAGTACGTC. It specifies CASSQNGGDEQYV.

V and J are TRBV19 and TRBJ1-2; tentatively, D is TRBD1 (6 bases). CDR1 and CDR2 (germline): LNHDA, SQIVND (reference sequence). Trimming left V 7 bases short and J 1 base short, with 16 bases between. This CDR3 comprises 15 residues. The chain's CDR3 is CASTDSPYYNYGYTF. CDR3 DNA sequence: TGTGCCAGTACGGACAGCCCATATTATAACTATGGCTACACCTTC. The entire variable domain, with the rest obtained from reference TRBV19 and TRBJ1-2, is as follows: DGGITQSPKYLFRKEGQNVTLSCEQNLNHDAMYWYRQDPGQGLRLIYYSQIVNDFQKGDIAEGYSVSREKKESFPLTVTSAQKNPTAFYLCASTDSPYYNYGYTFGSGTRLTVV.

The chain joins TRBV7-3 to TRBJ1-2; D unclear. This CDR3 spans 13 amino acids. Germline V gene data show CDR1 as SGHTA and CDR2 as FQGTGA. With 6 bases removed from V and 0 bases from J, the gap between germline ends came to 8 bases. The CDR3 loop is CASSLRANYGYTF. CDR3 sequence (DNA): TGTGCCAGCAGTCTTCGGGCTAACTATGGCTACACCTTC.

CDR3 sequence: CAISVWDRGTNTEAFF. The CDR3 DNA reads as TGTGCCATCAGTGTATGGGACAGGGGGACGAACACTGAAGCTTTCTTT. V is TRBV10-3 and J is TRBJ1-1; TRBD1 aligns across 11 bases. Germline V lookup: CDR1 ENHRY, CDR2 SYGVKD. V lost 4 bases and J lost 1; bases outside the gene matches: 5. The CDR3 consists of 16 residues.

V and J are TRBV2 and TRBJ2-7; TRBD2 aligns across 12 bases. Germline assignment: CDR1 SNHLY and CDR2 FYNNEI. This CDR3 has 15 amino acids. Unmatched junction bases numbered 4, after V lost 7 bases and J lost 0 bases. The CDR3 DNA reads TGTGCCAGCACCGAACTAGCGGGAGGCTCCTACGAGCAGTACGTC. This codes for CASTELAGGSYEQYV.

The table lists this clone with a few counts. Other DNA sequences in this sample translate to the same CDR3. In DNA, the CDR3 is TGTGCCAGTAGTATCGGACAGGGTAACACTGAAGCTTTCTTT. Protein sequence: CASSIGQGNTEAFF. The chain links TRBV19 to TRBJ1-1, with TRBD1 matching 8 bases. Germline trimming cut 3 bases from V and 2 bases from J; bases unmatched to any gene: 2. This CDR3 comprises 14 residues. Germline CDR1 and CDR2: LNHDA and SQIVND (reference sequence).

This clone was detected a few times. At one of its ends the junction is not consistent with the germline gene, which may arise from a read error. The rearrangement joins TRBV2 to TRBJ2-6, with TRBD1 identical over 7 bases. The germline gives CDR1 SNHLY, CDR2 FYNNEI. CDR3 length equals 15 residues. CDR3 sequence reads: CASSGGGGGANGLTF. CDR3 in DNA: TGTGCCAGCAGTGGAGGGGGCGGTGGGGCCAACGGCCTGACTTTC.

The chain employs TRBV7-9 and TRBJ1-1, with D possibly being TRBD1 (5 bases). Deletions cut 5 bases from V and 2 bases from J, with 15 bases between. The V gene's germline CDR1 is SEHNR and CDR2 FQNEAQ (reference sequence). The CDR3 extends over 15 amino acids. CDR3 loop: CASSRLGDSNTEAFF. CDR3 DNA sequence: TGTGCCAGCAGCCGATTAGGAGACAGCAACACTGAAGCTTTCTTT.

The V call is TRBV30, the J call TRBJ1-5, with D unclear. The CDR3 is 16 residues long. Per the germline V gene, CDR1 is GTSNPN and CDR2 is SVGIG (reference sequence). Between the trimmed V and J ends, which lost 2 bases and 0 bases, there was a span of 14 bases. CDR3 in DNA: TGTGCCTGGAGTAGAATAATGGGCTATAGCAATCAGCCCCAGCATTTT. Protein sequence: CAWSRIMGYSNQPQHF. The full variable domain, completed using reference TRBV30 and TRBJ1-5, is SQTIHQWPATLVQPVGSPLSLECTVEGTSNPNLYWYRQAAGRGLQLLFYSVGIGQISSEVPQNLSASRPQDRQFILSSKKLLLSDSGFYLCAWSRIMGYSNQPQHFGDGTRLSIL.

This clone was counted a single time. The V call is TRBV5-4, the J call TRBJ2-5; a possible D gene is TRBD1 (6 bases). Germline assignment: CDR1 SGHNT and CDR2 YYREEE (reference sequence). The CDR3 is 15 residues long. Deletions cut 4 bases from V and 3 bases from J, with 16 bases between. For the CDR3, the DNA is TGTGCCAGCAGCGGCACGACAGGTTTTAAAGAGACCCAGTACTTC. Residues: CASSGTTGFKETQYF. The whole variable domain, filled in from reference TRBV5-4 and TRBJ2-5, reads ETGVTQSPTHLIKTRGQQVTLRCSSQSGHNTVSWYQQALGQGPQFIFQYYREEENGRGNFPPRFSGLQFPNYSSELNVNALELDDSALYLCASSGTTGFKETQYFGPGTRLLVL.

The rearrangement uses TRBV28 and TRBJ2-7; possibly TRBD2 for D (6 bases). This CDR3 is built from 14 residues. Trimming removed 5 bases from V and 0 bases from J, with 11 bases in between. Germline CDR1 reads MDHEN; CDR2 reads SYDVKM. The CDR3: CASSLGGISYEQYF. CDR3 nucleotide sequence: TGTGCCAGCAGTCTCGGCGGGATCTCCTACGAGCAGTACTTC.

This clone was seen more than once but under ten times. This sequence joins TRBV18 and TRBJ1-2; unclear D gene. Germline values: CDR1 KGHSH, CDR2 LQKENI. The CDR3 extends over 12 amino acids. V was clipped by 0 bases and J by 7 bases, with 6 bases between them. CDR3 nucleotides: TGTGCCAGCTCACCACCGTCCCTTGGCTACACCTTC. Its protein is CASSPPSLGYTF.

This clone is a singleton in its sample. This chain connects TRBV4-1 to TRBJ1-2; D is perhaps TRBD1 (5 bases). V was pared by 5 bases and J by 8 bases, with 18 bases between. The germline gives CDR1 MGHRA, CDR2 YSYEKL. The CDR3 covers 14 residues. CDR3 residues: CASSGGLVPEGYTF. The CDR3 nucleotides read TGCGCCAGCAGCGGGGGGTTAGTTCCGGAGGGCTACACCTTC.

The rearrangement uses TRBV6-1 and TRBJ2-1; possible D gene TRBD2, 5 bases. The CDR3 has 15 amino acids. From germline, CDR1 is MNHNS and CDR2 SASEGT. V was trimmed by 7 bases and J by 2 bases, leaving 15 bases between them. CDR3 nucleotide sequence: TGTGCCAGCAACCCACTAGGTCAGGCCTACAATGAGCAGTTCTTC. Translating gives CASNPLGQAYNEQFF.

This rearrangement joins TRBV5-6 to TRBJ2-5, with 9 bases that match TRBD1. Germline trimming cut 4 bases from V and 3 bases from J; bases unmatched to any gene: 1. This CDR3 has 13 amino acids. Germline assignment: CDR1 SGHDT and CDR2 YYEEEE. The CDR3 region has the DNA TGTGCCAGCAGCAGGACAGGGGAAGAGACCCAGTACTTC. Protein: CASSRTGEETQYF. Using reference TRBV5-6 and TRBJ2-5 for the parts outside the CDR3, the full variable domain is DAGVTQSPTHLIKTRGQQVTLRCSPKSGHDTVSWYQQALGQGPQFIFQYYEEEERQRGNFPDRFSGHQFPNYSSELNVNALLLGDSALYLCASSRTGEETQYFGPGTRLLVL.

The V and J genes are TRBV6-5 and TRBJ1-1; D is unclear. V lost 2 bases to trimming and J lost 1 base, with 5 bases between them. CDR3 length equals 13 residues. Per the germline V gene, CDR1 is MNHEY and CDR2 is SVGAGI. CDR3 nucleotides: TGTGCCAGCAGTTACGAGTCGAACACTGAAGCTTTCTTT. This translates into CASSYESNTEAFF.

The rearrangement links TRBV27 to TRBJ2-7; no clear D gene. Germline V lookup: CDR1 MNHEY, CDR2 SMNVEV (reference sequence). The V end was cut by 2 bases, the J end by 3 bases, with 11 bases between. CDR3 length: 14 amino acids. CDR3 sequence: CASSLSGPSYEQYF. CDR3 nucleotide sequence: TGTGCCAGCAGTTTAAGTGGGCCAAGCTACGAGCAGTACTTC.

This chain joins TRBV6-1 and TRBJ2-1; TRBD1 matches at 11 bases. J was trimmed by 6 bases and V by 6 bases; bases with no gene match: 4. Germline CDR1 reads MNHNS; CDR2 reads SASEGT. The length of the CDR3 is 14 residues. The CDR3 loop reads CASRTGTGGNEQFF. In DNA form, the CDR3 reads TGTGCCAGCAGGACCGGGACAGGGGGCAATGAGCAGTTCTTC.

V and J are TRBV5-4 and TRBJ2-2, with 10 bases matching TRBD1. V shed 4 bases, J shed 4 bases, and the junction held 7 bases outside the gene matches. Germline CDR1 is SGHNT and CDR2 is YYREEE (reference sequence). The CDR3 runs 16 residues. The CDR3 nucleotides are TGTGCCAGCAGCCAGGACAGGGGGTCGATCACCGGGGAGCTGTTTTTT. Translation: CASSQDRGSITGELFF. Combining the CDR3 with reference TRBV5-4 and TRBJ2-2 gives the whole variable domain ETGVTQSPTHLIKTRGQQVTLRCSSQSGHNTVSWYQQALGQGPQFIFQYYREEENGRGNFPPRFSGLQFPNYSSELNVNALELDDSALYLCASSQDRGSITGELFFGEGSRLTVL.

The chain couples TRBV5-6 to TRBJ2-7; 12 nucleotides agree with TRBD2. J lost 9 bases, V lost 4 bases, and 11 bases had no gene match. Germline CDR1 is SGHDT and CDR2 is YYEEEE. The CDR3 contains 15 residues. The DNA for the CDR3 is TGTGCCAGCAGCCCGCGGACTAGCGGGACTACATCGCAGTACTTC. This codes for CASSPRTSGTTSQYF. Based on the CDR3 plus reference TRBV5-6 and TRBJ2-7, the full variable domain is DAGVTQSPTHLIKTRGQQVTLRCSPKSGHDTVSWYQQALGQGPQFIFQYYEEEERQRGNFPDRFSGHQFPNYSSELNVNALLLGDSALYLCASSPRTSGTTSQYFGPGTRLTVT.

The V gene is TRBV5-4, the J gene TRBJ2-7, with 7 bases matching TRBD2. CDR3 length: 14 residues. The junction had 10 bases not matched to a gene; V was cut back by 4 bases and J by 6 bases. The germline V gene encodes CDR1 SGHNT and CDR2 YYREEE (reference sequence). The CDR3 DNA reads as TGTGCCAGCAGCGGGCGGACTAGGTCTGGCGAGCAGTACTTC. It specifies CASSGRTRSGEQYF.

The V call is TRBV9, the J call TRBJ2-1, with 7 bases fitting TRBD2. With 1 base clipped from V and 2 bases from J, the junction kept 3 bases outside the gene matches. The CDR3 has 15 residues. In germline, CDR1 is SGDLS, CDR2 YYNGEE. The CDR3 region has the DNA TGTGCCAGCAGCGTAAAGGGAGGGCCCTACAATGAGCAGTTCTTC. Its protein is CASSVKGGPYNEQFF.

V usage is TRBV28 and J usage is TRBJ1-2, with D maybe TRBD1 (5 bases). The CDR3 is 15 amino acids. Trimming stripped 5 bases from V and 0 bases from J, with 13 bases between. From germline, CDR1 is MDHEN and CDR2 SYDVKM. The CDR3 protein is CASSPRTPANYGYTF. Here the CDR3 DNA reads TGTGCCAGCAGTCCCAGGACACCGGCTAACTATGGCTACACCTTC.